The clone carrying this T cell receptor beta chain was recorded once. This sample was taken from a study of control samples from healthy donors and cancer patients. CDR1 and CDR2 (germline): LNHDA, SQIVND (reference sequence). The J segment lost 4 bases and the V segment lost 7 bases, leaving 6 bases of the junction unmatched. The CDR3 contains 14 residues. Using immunoSEQ multiplex PCR, the repertoire was profiled, and TCRdb retains in-frame clones only, with some absent. The data show over 80,000 clones, around four fifths seen once. The J gene is TRBJ2-3, the V gene TRBV19; the match to TRBD1 covers 9 bases. Sequences were obtained from blood. The source is a man aged 30 to 39 in good health. The CDR3 region is CASTGTGTADTQYF. The CDR3 nucleotides are TGTGCCAGTACCGGGACAGGGACGGCAGATACGCAGTATTTT.